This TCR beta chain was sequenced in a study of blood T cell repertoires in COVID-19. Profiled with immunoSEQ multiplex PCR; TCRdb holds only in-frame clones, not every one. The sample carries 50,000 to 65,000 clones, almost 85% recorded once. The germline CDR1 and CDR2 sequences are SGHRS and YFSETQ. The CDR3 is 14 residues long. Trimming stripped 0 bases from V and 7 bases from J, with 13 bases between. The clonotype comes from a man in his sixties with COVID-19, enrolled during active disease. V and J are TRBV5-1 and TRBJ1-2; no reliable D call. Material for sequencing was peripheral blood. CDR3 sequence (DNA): TGCGCCAGCAGCTTGGAGCGCGGGGTATCTGGCTACACCTTC. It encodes CASSLERGVSGYTF.